Below, one T cell receptor (beta chain) is given with its context. The antigen is undetermined. This entry belongs to a study of regulatory T cells. The study's findings and limits: Skewed V and J usage and few unique V-J pairs marked patient repertoires, most in Tregs. In CD3G-deficient patients, conventional CD4+ T cells were enriched for hydrophobic CDR3 residues at positions 6 and 7.

Primers: 52 TRBV forward and 13 TRBJ reverse. Produced via immunoSEQ multiplex PCR; TCRdb's table is partial and in-frame only. The data contain roughly 30,000 clones, 85% to 95% of them singletons. The CDR3 extends over 14 amino acids. Per germline, CDR1 MNHNY and CDR2 SVGAGI (reference sequence). The V and J ends lost 6 bases and 5 bases, in that order; junction bases with no gene match: 6. The genes are TRBV6-6 and TRBJ1-1, with 10 bases fitting TRBD1. The specimen was conventional CD4+ T cells sorted from blood. The receptor comes from a person under 35 with CD3G deficiency. The CDR3 DNA is TGTGCCAGCAGCCTCGACAGGGGGCATACTGAAGCTTTCTTT. Its translation: CASSLDRGHTEAFF.